The present T cell receptor (beta chain) was sequenced within a study of early T cells in non-severe SARS-CoV-2 infection. On the study more broadly: With bulk RNA from unsorted whole blood as input, sequencing yielded unpaired chains.

This clonotype came up many times. What it binds is not known. Individual cDNA molecules were tagged with unique molecular identifiers. TCRdb reprocessed the 5' RACE reads with MiXCR, giving one entry per CDR3 protein. The repertoire includes about 28,000 distinct CDR3 sequences, about 4.9% of them detected once, and approximately 5.4% sits in the top ten. Broader study findings: There was a bias toward anti-spike CD8 responses in VDJdb matching, which missed private and CD4 specificities.

Germline values: CDR1 MNHEY, CDR2 SVGAGI. V shed 5 bases, J shed 5 bases, and the junction held 3 bases outside the gene matches. CDR3 length: 13 amino acids. The chain couples TRBV6-5 to TRBJ2-3; TRBD1 matches at 8 bases. The sample here was whole blood, taken at baseline. The sequence came from an adult who was a healthcare worker with PCR-confirmed SARS-CoV-2 infection or an uninfected control (not recorded which). CDR3 in DNA: TGTGCCAGCAGTGGGACAGGCCTAGATACGCAGTATTTT. This sequence encodes CASSGTGLDTQYF.